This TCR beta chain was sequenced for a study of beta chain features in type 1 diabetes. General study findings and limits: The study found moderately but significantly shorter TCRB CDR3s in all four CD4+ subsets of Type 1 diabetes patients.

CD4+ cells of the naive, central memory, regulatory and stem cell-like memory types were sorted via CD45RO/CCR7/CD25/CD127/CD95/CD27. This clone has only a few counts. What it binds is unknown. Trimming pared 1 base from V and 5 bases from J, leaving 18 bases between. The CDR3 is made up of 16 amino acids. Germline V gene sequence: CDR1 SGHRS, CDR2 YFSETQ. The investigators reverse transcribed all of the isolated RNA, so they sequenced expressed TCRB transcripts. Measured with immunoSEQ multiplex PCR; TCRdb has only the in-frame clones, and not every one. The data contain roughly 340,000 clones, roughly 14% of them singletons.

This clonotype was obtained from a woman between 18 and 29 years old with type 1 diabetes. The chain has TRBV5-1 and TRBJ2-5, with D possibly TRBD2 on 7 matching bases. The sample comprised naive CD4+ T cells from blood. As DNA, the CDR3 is TGCGCCAGCAGCTTGCGCGGGGGCGCCGGGAGGGAGACCCAGTACTTC. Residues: CASSLRGGAGRETQYF.